This entry lists 15 T cell receptor beta chains sequenced from one sample in a study of OX40 agonist ivuxolimab in advanced cancers. Measured with immunoSEQ multiplex PCR; TCRdb has only the in-frame clones, and not every one. The table lists under 60,000 clones, under 90% of them singletons. This specimen was CD4+ or CD8+ T cells sorted from blood, taken in a trial of the OX40 agonist ivuxolimab. These receptors came from an adult with an advanced solid tumor such as melanoma, head and neck, liver or kidney cancer.

J is TRBJ1-6 and V is TRBV7-3; 8 bases are shared with TRBD1. The CDR3 has 16 amino acids. Losses at the gene ends were 5 bases for V and 7 bases for J; bases not matched to a gene: 10. Germline CDR1 is SGHTA and CDR2 is FQGTGA. This CDR3 reads CASSLTGQGGNSPLHF. CDR3 sequence (DNA): TGTGCCAGCAGCCTGACTGGACAGGGAGGGAATTCACCCCTCCACTTT.

This chain links TRBV29-1 with TRBJ1-5; 8 bases are a match to TRBD1. The V gene end was trimmed by 5 bases and the J gene end by 6 bases; junction bases not matched to a gene: 3. The CDR3 has 12 amino acids. Germline assignment: CDR1 SQVTM and CDR2 ANQGSEA. CDR3: CSVLQGGQPQHF. CDR3 DNA sequence: TGCAGCGTTTTACAGGGGGGTCAGCCCCAGCATTTT.

The chain recombines TRBV9 with TRBJ2-7, with D maybe TRBD1 (7 bases). Trimming left V 0 bases short and J 5 bases short, with 27 bases between. This CDR3 spans 19 amino acids. Germline V gene sequence: CDR1 SGDLS, CDR2 YYNGEE. The CDR3 is CASSVGRQGGAASTDEQYF. The CDR3 region has the DNA TGTGCCAGCAGCGTAGGGCGACAGGGAGGCGCCGCTTCTACGGACGAGCAGTACTTC. Full variable domain (rest looked up from reference TRBV9 and TRBJ2-7): DSGVTQTPKHLITATGQRVTLRCSPRSGDLSVYWYQQSLDQGLQFLIQYYNGEERAKGNILERFSAQQFPDLHSELNLSSLELGDSALYFCASSVGRQGGAASTDEQYFGPGTRLTVT.

This clone was seen only once. The chain carries TRBV30 and TRBJ1-1; no reliable D call. V was shortened by 4 bases and J by 4 bases, with 16 bases between the two germline ends. Germline V lookup: CDR1 GTSNPN, CDR2 SVGIG (reference sequence). The CDR3 contains 14 residues. The CDR3 loop reads CAWTPPGVGTEAFF. CDR3 nucleotide sequence: TGTGCCTGGACGCCCCCAGGAGTGGGCACTGAAGCTTTCTTT.

The rearrangement joins TRBV6-5 to TRBJ2-3, with 8 bases fitting TRBD2. With V trimmed by 4 bases and J by 1 base, 7 bases remained unmatched. The CDR3 spans 16 residues. Germline V gene lookup returns CDR1 MNHEY and CDR2 SVGAGI. CDR3 sequence (DNA): TGTGCCAGCAGTTCCGGGAGGGGGAGGGGCACAGATACGCAGTATTTT. Protein sequence: CASSSGRGRGTDTQYF.

The chain combines TRBV13 with TRBJ2-2; TRBD2 might be the D (6 bases). The CDR3 runs 16 residues. Looked up from germline, CDR1 is PRHDT and CDR2 is FYEKMQ (reference sequence). The V end lost 7 bases, the J end lost 6 bases, and 21 bases lay between the germline ends. CDR3 sequence: CASTYQEGFIPGELFF. The CDR3 nucleotides are TGTGCCAGCACCTATCAGGAGGGTTTTATCCCCGGGGAGCTGTTTTTT.

The V call is TRBV6-1, the J call TRBJ2-7; 9 bases agree with TRBD1. The CDR3 length is 17 residues. Germline trimming cut 4 bases from V and 2 bases from J; bases unmatched to any gene: 12. Germline V lookup: CDR1 MNHNS, CDR2 SASEGT. DNA of the CDR3: TGTGCCAGCAGTGGACCTGACAGGGGGTCTCATACCTACGAGCAGTACTTC. Translating it yields CASSGPDRGSHTYEQYF.

This chain joins TRBV1 and TRBJ2-6. TRBV1 is reported as a pseudogene. This CDR3 spans 13 amino acids. The CDR3, as DNA: TGCACCAGCAGTGGTCGTCGGGCCAACGTCCTGACTTTC. Its protein product is CTSSGRRANVLTF.

This chain uses TRBV6-1 with TRBJ2-7; a weak D match, TRBD1 (6 bases). Trimming removed 2 bases from V and 2 bases from J, with 13 bases in between. The CDR3 runs to 15 residues. Germline CDR1 is MNHNS and CDR2 is SASEGT. Here the CDR3 reads CASSETGTLTYEQYF. The CDR3 DNA is TGTGCCAGCAGTGAAACCGGGACACTGACCTACGAGCAGTACTTC.

The genes are TRBV4-1 and TRBJ2-3, with 9 positions matching TRBD2. The CDR3 extends over 17 amino acids. Unmatched junction bases numbered 11, after V lost 2 bases and J lost 5 bases. CDR1 and CDR2 (germline): MGHRA, YSYEKL. CDR3 sequence reads: CASSQSLAGGFLDTQYF. The CDR3 bases are TGCGCCAGCAGCCAATCTTTGGCGGGGGGGTTTCTAGATACGCAGTATTTT.

The chain couples TRBV19 to TRBJ2-2, with 7 bases identical to TRBD2. This CDR3 contains 17 residues. The germline CDR1 and CDR2 sequences are LNHDA and SQIVND (reference sequence). Trimming cost V 6 bases and J 2 bases; bases outside gene matches: 12. CDR3 bases: TGTGCCAGTAGGGGGGAGGGGCAGAAACCCAACACCGGGGAGCTGTTTTTT. Amino acids: CASRGEGQKPNTGELFF.

The rearrangement links TRBV10-3 to TRBJ1-1; D perhaps matches TRBD1 (6 bases). Per the germline V gene, CDR1 is ENHRY and CDR2 is SYGVKD. CDR3 length: 12 residues. V was pared by 6 bases and J by 4 bases, with 9 bases between. CDR3 sequence reads: CAIREGGTEAFF. DNA of the CDR3: TGTGCCATCAGGGAAGGGGGCACTGAAGCTTTCTTT.

The chain couples TRBV11-3 to TRBJ2-7; D is possibly TRBD2 (6 bases). Germline V gene data show CDR1 as SGHNT and CDR2 as YENEEA. V was trimmed by 1 base and J by 5 bases, leaving 15 bases between them. The length of the CDR3 is 15 residues. CDR3 residues: CASSLVTGSFHEQYF. The CDR3 bases are TGTGCCAGCAGCTTAGTTACCGGGAGTTTCCACGAGCAGTACTTC.

CDR3: CSVSPGGNYGYTF. CDR3 DNA sequence: TGCAGCGTCAGCCCAGGCGGAAACTATGGCTACACCTTC. The chain recombines TRBV29-1 with TRBJ1-2; D not certain. Between the trimmed V and J ends, which lost 6 bases and 2 bases, there was a span of 13 bases. Germline V gives CDR1 SQVTM, CDR2 ANQGSEA. The length of the CDR3 is 13 residues.

This clone was detected once. The chain links TRBV11-1 to TRBJ2-3; a possible D gene is TRBD2 (6 bases). V was shortened by 5 bases and J by 0 bases, with 15 bases between the two germline ends. Germline V gene lookup returns CDR1 SGHAT and CDR2 FQDESV (reference sequence). The CDR3 contains 16 residues. The CDR3 DNA reads as TGTGCCAGCAGCCCCCTGACGGGACTTAGCACAGATACGCAGTATTTT. Residues: CASSPLTGLSTDTQYF.